The 31 T cell receptor beta chains given below trace back to one sample, sequenced in a study of blood T cell repertoires in COVID-19. Sequencing was performed with immunoSEQ multiplex PCR; in TCRdb, only in-frame clones are kept and a portion is missing. The data show about 250,000 clones, approximately 83% seen once. Sequencing input: PBMCs or T cells enriched from blood (not recorded which). The receptors were gathered from a woman in her 30s who had recovered from COVID-19.

The rearrangement uses TRBV11-2 and TRBJ2-1, with 7 bases lining up with TRBD2. V dropped 5 bases and J dropped 1; count of bases not matched to a gene: 14. Germline V gives CDR1 SGHAT, CDR2 FQNNGV. CDR3 size: 18 residues. The CDR3 nucleotides read TGTGCCAGCAGCCCCTTGCTCCAGCGGGGCCCGTCCTACAATGAGCAGTTCTTC. Residues: CASSPLLQRGPSYNEQFF.

The sample holds one count of this clone. V gene TRBV4-2 combines with J gene TRBJ2-3; the match to TRBD2 covers 10 bases. The V and J ends lost 0 bases and 1 base, in that order; junction bases with no gene match: 10. The CDR3 length is 19 residues. Germline V CDR1 and CDR2: LGHNA, YNFKEQ. As DNA, the CDR3 is TGTGCCAGCAGCCAAGACCTTCCCCCCGGGACTAGCGGCACAGATACGCAGTATTTT. This encodes CASSQDLPPGTSGTDTQYF.

V is TRBV27 and J is TRBJ2-1, with 7 positions matching TRBD1. The germline CDR1 and CDR2 sequences are MNHEY and SMNVEV (reference sequence). The length of the CDR3 is 14 residues. V lost 3 bases, J lost 3 bases, and 2 bases stayed unmatched. The chain's CDR3 is CASSFDRDYNEQFF. The CDR3 bases are TGTGCCAGCAGTTTCGACAGGGACTACAATGAGCAGTTCTTC.

The chain carries TRBV19 and TRBJ1-2; D is possibly TRBD1 (5 bases). Germline CDR1 LNHDA, CDR2 SQIVND (reference sequence). The CDR3 length is 11 residues. Trimming took 8 bases from V and 4 from J, leaving 8 bases between them. The CDR3 DNA is TGTGCCAGTGAAAGGGGCTATGGCTACACCTTC. The encoded protein is CASERGYGYTF.

This clone is a singleton in its sample. J is TRBJ1-2 and V is TRBV7-2; no reliable D call. The ends were cut back, 6 bases at V and 1 base at J, with 9 bases in the middle. Germline CDR1 is SGHTA and CDR2 is FQGNSA. The CDR3 loop spans 13 amino acids. This CDR3 reads CASRIQDNYGYTF. In DNA form, the CDR3 reads TGTGCCAGCAGGATCCAGGATAACTATGGCTACACCTTC.

The chain recombines TRBV25-1 with TRBJ2-1; D perhaps matches TRBD2 (6 bases). CDR1 and CDR2 (germline): MGHDK, SYGVNS. The CDR3 is made up of 17 amino acids. The V end lost 4 bases, the J end lost 4 bases, and 20 bases lay between the germline ends. The CDR3 reads CASSAFRRRDSYNEQFF. The CDR3 DNA reads TGTGCCAGCAGTGCCTTCCGGCGGAGGGATTCGTACAATGAGCAGTTCTTC.

In its sample, this clone was seen once. The chain uses TRBV7-6 and TRBJ1-5, with TRBD1 as a possible D gene (6 bases). V was pared by 5 bases and J by 3 bases, with 17 bases between. The CDR3 covers 16 residues. CDR1 is SGHVS and CDR2 is FNYEAQ in the germline V gene. DNA for the CDR3: TGTGCCAGCAGCGTAACGGGACACGGGTCCAATCAGCCCCAGCATTTT. It translates to CASSVTGHGSNQPQHF.

The chain employs TRBV28 and TRBJ2-3; weak D call: TRBD2 (6 bases). The ends were cut back, 2 bases at V and 3 bases at J, with 12 bases in the middle. Looked up from germline, CDR1 is MDHEN and CDR2 is SYDVKM. The CDR3 runs to 15 residues. CDR3 sequence: CASSLTLGGTDTQYF. The CDR3 region has the DNA TGTGCCAGCAGTTTAACCCTTGGAGGGACAGATACGCAGTATTTT.

CDR3 loop: CASSVTGVYEGFF. CDR3 coding DNA: TGTGCCAGCAGCGTGACAGGGGTTTATGAGGGTTTCTTT. V is TRBV6-5 and J is TRBJ1-1; 8 bases agree with TRBD1. Germline trimming cut 6 bases from V and 13 bases from J; bases unmatched to any gene: 13. Germline-derived CDR1 and CDR2 are MNHEY and SVGAGI. This CDR3 contains 13 residues.

J is TRBJ2-3 and V is TRBV29-1, with D possibly being TRBD2 (5 bases). Trimming left V 2 bases short and J 4 bases short, with 16 bases between. Looked up from germline, CDR1 is SQVTM and CDR2 is ANQGSEA. The CDR3 extends over 15 amino acids. The CDR3 DNA follows: TGCAGCGTTGAATCACCCCGATTGAGGGCAGATACGCAGTATTTT. This gives the protein CSVESPRLRADTQYF.

V is TRBV4-2 and J is TRBJ2-7; 7 positions match TRBD2. The CDR3 runs 16 residues. Germline trimming cut 3 bases from V and 3 bases from J; bases unmatched to any gene: 11. Germline CDR1 reads LGHNA; CDR2 reads YNFKEQ. The CDR3 DNA reads TGTGCCAGCAGCCAGACCGTTCAGCGGGGCCTCTACGAGCAGTACTTC. This codes for CASSQTVQRGLYEQYF.

This sequence joins TRBV29-1 and TRBJ2-3; TRBD2 matches at 10 bases. The CDR3 extends over 16 amino acids. With 4 bases clipped from V and 2 bases from J, the junction kept 9 bases outside the gene matches. CDR1 SQVTM and CDR2 ANQGSEA come from the germline V gene. The DNA of the CDR3 is TGCAGCGTTGTTTTCCCACTAGCGGGGAACACAGATACGCAGTATTTT. Residues: CSVVFPLAGNTDTQYF.

V usage is TRBV10-1 and J usage is TRBJ2-5, with TRBD2 identical over 8 bases. V was pared by 2 bases and J by 5 bases, with 7 bases of the junction left unmatched. The V gene's germline CDR1 is WNHNN and CDR2 SYGVQD (reference sequence). The CDR3 length is 15 residues. CDR3 loop: CASSEKREKVETQYF. DNA of the CDR3: TGCGCCAGCAGTGAGAAGCGGGAGAAGGTTGAGACCCAGTACTTC.

The rearrangement links TRBV6-5 to TRBJ1-6; D call uncertain. Germline loops: CDR1 MNHEY, CDR2 SVGAGI. V was pared by 6 bases and J by 7 bases, with 16 bases between. The CDR3 runs 15 residues. The CDR3: CASSRPRRVNSPLHF. The CDR3 DNA is TGTGCCAGCAGCCGACCCCGACGGGTAAATTCACCCCTCCACTTT.

This CDR3 reads CASSSSRAGGLQNTGELFF. CDR3 sequence (DNA): TGTGCCAGCAGCTCCAGTCGGGCGGGGGGTCTCCAGAACACCGGGGAGCTGTTTTTT. The rearrangement links TRBV7-6 to TRBJ2-2, with TRBD2 matching over 8 bases. CDR3 length equals 19 residues. The J segment lost 1 base and the V segment lost 4 bases, leaving 14 bases of the junction unmatched. CDR1 SGHVS and CDR2 FNYEAQ come from the germline V gene.

The rearrangement uses TRBV13 and TRBJ1-1; no clear D gene. The germline V gene encodes CDR1 PRHDT and CDR2 FYEKMQ (reference sequence). This CDR3 comprises 16 residues. V was clipped by 5 bases and J by 0 bases, with 16 bases between them. The CDR3 DNA reads TGTGCCAGCAGCCCCCTCCTGGGAGGGTTGAACACTGAAGCTTTCTTT. Protein product: CASSPLLGGLNTEAFF.

The chain employs TRBV5-4 and TRBJ1-2, with 7 bases matching TRBD1. Germline CDR1 is SGHNT and CDR2 is YYREEE (reference sequence). The CDR3 has 13 residues. After removal of 6 bases from V and 4 bases from J, the junction contained 6 bases not matched to a gene. The CDR3 coding sequence is TGTGCCAGCACTATAGACAGGGCCTATGGCTACACCTTC. Protein sequence: CASTIDRAYGYTF.

V is TRBV10-1 and J is TRBJ1-2, with TRBD1 identical over 7 bases. The CDR3 loop spans 15 amino acids. J was trimmed by 5 bases and V by 3 bases; bases with no gene match: 9. Germline loops: CDR1 WNHNN, CDR2 SYGVQD (reference sequence). CDR3 residues: CASSDRLSTGYGYTF. CDR3 DNA: TGCGCCAGCAGTGACCGGCTATCGACAGGGTATGGCTACACCTTC.

As DNA, the CDR3 is TGTGCCAGCTCGCCCGGACAGCTCGGCTACACCTTC. This gives the protein CASSPGQLGYTF. The V and J genes are TRBV18 and TRBJ1-2; tentative D call: TRBD1 (6 bases). Germline V gene sequence: CDR1 KGHSH, CDR2 LQKENI. V gave up 6 bases and J gave up 8 bases, with 13 bases separating them. The CDR3 has 12 residues.

This clone was seen just once. The V gene is TRBV14, the J gene TRBJ1-2; TRBD1 might be the D (5 bases). V lost 4 bases and J 5 bases, leaving 8 bases between the germline ends. The V gene's germline CDR1 is SGHDN and CDR2 FVKESK. The CDR3 extends over 12 amino acids. CDR3 DNA: TGTGCCAGCAGCCCGCAGGGTTATGGCTACACCTTC. This sequence encodes CASSPQGYGYTF.

The chain carries TRBV2 and TRBJ2-1, with D perhaps matching TRBD2 (6 bases). CDR1 is SNHLY and CDR2 is FYNNEI in the germline V gene. Trimming shortened V by 6 bases and J by 4 bases, and 10 bases separated the two germline ends. The CDR3 is 13 residues long. CDR3 amino acids: CASRGGPYNEQFF. CDR3 sequence (DNA): TGTGCCAGCAGAGGAGGGCCGTACAATGAGCAGTTCTTC.

This chain connects TRBV2 to TRBJ2-7; no definite D call. The CDR3 is 11 residues long. V lost 4 bases and J lost 5, with 6 bases in between. Per germline, CDR1 SNHLY and CDR2 FYNNEI. The CDR3 spells CASSGQDEQYF. In nucleotides, the CDR3 is TGTGCCAGCAGTGGGCAGGACGAGCAGTACTTC.

There are a few counts of this clone. This chain uses TRBV3-1 (or the pseudogene TRBV3-2) with TRBJ2-1; 7 bases are shared with TRBD2. Per the germline V gene, CDR1 is LGHDT and CDR2 is YNNKEL (reference sequence). The CDR3 length is 14 residues. Trimming cost V 3 bases and J 6 bases; bases outside gene matches: 5. In DNA, the CDR3 is TGTGCCAGCAGCCAGGCAGGGAGGGTCAATGAGCAGTTCTTC. As protein: CASSQAGRVNEQFF.

The chain is built from TRBV4-2 and TRBJ1-6, with TRBD1 identical over 7 bases. The junction had 9 bases not matched to a gene; V was cut back by 0 bases and J by 7 bases. This CDR3 contains 17 residues. Germline CDR1 is LGHNA and CDR2 is YNFKEQ. This CDR3 reads CASSQDTDRPLNSPLHF. For the CDR3, the DNA is TGTGCCAGCAGCCAAGATACGGACAGGCCCCTCAATTCACCCCTCCACTTT.

This clone was seen a single time. This chain links TRBV7-2 with TRBJ2-1; D remains ambiguous. This CDR3 region has 13 residues. CDR1 and CDR2 (germline): SGHTA, FQGNSA. V lost 3 bases and J 5 bases, leaving 8 bases between the germline ends. Here the CDR3 DNA reads TGTGCCAGCAGCTTCGGCAGGCACAATGAGCAGTTCTTC. It codes for CASSFGRHNEQFF.

In its sample, this clone was seen a few times. The chain uses TRBV27 and TRBJ1-2; 7 positions match TRBD1. Trimming cost V 8 bases and J 4 bases; bases outside gene matches: 16. Germline CDR1 and CDR2: MNHEY and SMNVEV (reference sequence). CDR3 size: 16 residues. The CDR3 DNA follows: TGTGCCAGCGCCCCTGCCTCGACAGGGAGGAGCTATGGCTACACCTTC. Amino acid sequence: CASAPASTGRSYGYTF.

This clone was found a few times. The chain links TRBV12-3 or TRBV12-4 to TRBJ1-2; D is ambiguous. With 4 bases removed from V and 4 bases from J, the gap between germline ends came to 10 bases. This CDR3 contains 13 residues. CDR3 sequence (DNA): TGTGCCAGCAGTTCCGGGAACCTCTATGGCTACACCTTC. Its protein is CASSSGNLYGYTF.

The rearrangement links TRBV19 to TRBJ2-2; 8 bases are a match to TRBD2. This CDR3 is 15 amino acids long. Looked up from germline, CDR1 is LNHDA and CDR2 is SQIVND (reference sequence). Unmatched junction bases numbered 8, after V lost 7 bases and J lost 4 bases. This CDR3 is CASTNTGRGTGELFF. The DNA for the CDR3 is TGTGCCAGTACTAATACCGGGAGGGGCACCGGGGAGCTGTTTTTT.

This sequence joins TRBV7-8 and TRBJ2-2; 7 nucleotides align to TRBD1. J gave up 9 bases and V 5 bases, and 9 bases lay outside the gene matches. The CDR3 is made up of 14 amino acids. CDR1 and CDR2 (germline): SGHVS, FQNEAQ. The CDR3 sequence: CASSRGTASRELFF. CDR3 DNA sequence: TGTGCCAGCAGCCGTGGGACAGCTTCCCGGGAGCTGTTTTTT.

This rearrangement joins TRBV6-5 to TRBJ1-3; D is perhaps TRBD1 (6 bases). V lost 2 bases and J lost 4, with 12 bases in between. The CDR3 consists of 15 residues. The V gene's germline CDR1 is MNHEY and CDR2 SVGAGI. CDR3 sequence: CASSYTGKRGNTIYF. In nucleotides, the CDR3 is TGTGCCAGCAGTTACACAGGGAAAAGAGGAAACACCATATATTTT.

The CDR3 loop is CASSPWQGGTGELFF. CDR3 sequence (DNA): TGTGCCAGCAGTCCATGGCAGGGAGGGACCGGGGAGCTGTTTTTT. The chain is built from TRBV27 and TRBJ2-2; 7 positions match TRBD2. CDR3 length: 15 residues. CDR1 MNHEY and CDR2 SMNVEV come from the germline V gene (reference sequence). V gave up 5 bases and J gave up 5 bases; unmatched junction bases: 8.